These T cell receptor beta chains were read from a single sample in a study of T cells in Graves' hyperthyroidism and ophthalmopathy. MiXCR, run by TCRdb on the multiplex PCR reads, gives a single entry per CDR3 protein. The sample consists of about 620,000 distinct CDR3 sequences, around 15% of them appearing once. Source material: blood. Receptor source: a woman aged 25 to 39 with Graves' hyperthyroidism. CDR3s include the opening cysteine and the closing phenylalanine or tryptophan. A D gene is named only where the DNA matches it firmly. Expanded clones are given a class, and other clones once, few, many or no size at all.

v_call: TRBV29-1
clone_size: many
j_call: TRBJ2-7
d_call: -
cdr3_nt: TGCAGCGTGGTGACATCCGCCTACGAGCAGTACTTC
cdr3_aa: CSVVTSAYEQYF

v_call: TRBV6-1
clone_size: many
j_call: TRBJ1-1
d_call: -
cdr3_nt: TGTGCCAGCAGTGTCGGACAGCAGAACACTGAAGCTTTCTTT
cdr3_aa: CASSVGQQNTEAFF

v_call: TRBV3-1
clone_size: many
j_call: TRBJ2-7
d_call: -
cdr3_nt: TGTGCCAGCAGCAATTGGTTCCGGGACTTCTACGAGCAGTACTTC
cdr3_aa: CASSNWFRDFYEQYF

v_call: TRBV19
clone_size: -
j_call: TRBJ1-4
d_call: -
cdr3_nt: TGTGCCAGTAATGACGGTAATGAAAAACTGTTTTTT
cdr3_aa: CASNDGNEKLFF

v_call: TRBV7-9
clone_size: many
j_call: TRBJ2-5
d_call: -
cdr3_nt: TGTGCCAGCAGCCGATTGCAGGGGATTGAGACCCAGTACTTC
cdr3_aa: CASSRLQGIETQYF

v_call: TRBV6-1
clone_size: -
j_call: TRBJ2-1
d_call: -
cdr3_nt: TGTGCCAGCAGCCGACTATCCTACAATGAGCAGTTCTTC
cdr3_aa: CASSRLSYNEQFF

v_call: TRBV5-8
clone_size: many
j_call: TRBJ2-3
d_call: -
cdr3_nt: TGTGCCAGCAGCTCCAGGGGGGAGGATACGCAGTATTTT
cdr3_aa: CASSSRGEDTQYF

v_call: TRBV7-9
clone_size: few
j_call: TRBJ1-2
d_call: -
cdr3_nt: TGTGCCAGCAGCCGTAGGGGAGGGATAGCTAACTATGGCTACACCTTC
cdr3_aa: CASSRRGGIANYGYTF

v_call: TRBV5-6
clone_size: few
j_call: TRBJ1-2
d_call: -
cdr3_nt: TGTGCCAGCAGCTTCCTAGACGTATACTATGGCTACACCTTC
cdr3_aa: CASSFLDVYYGYTF

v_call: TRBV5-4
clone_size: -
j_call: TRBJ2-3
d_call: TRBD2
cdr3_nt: TGTGCCAGCAGCATACGACTAGCCACAGATACGCAGTATTTT
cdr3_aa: CASSIRLATDTQYF

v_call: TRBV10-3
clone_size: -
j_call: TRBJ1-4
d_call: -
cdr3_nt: TGTGCCATCAGTGAGTCAGGGTCGTATGAAAAACTGTTTTTT
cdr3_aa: CAISESGSYEKLFF

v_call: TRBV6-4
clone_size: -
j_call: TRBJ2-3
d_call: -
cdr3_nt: TGTGCCAGCAGTGACTCGGCGGGCACAGATACGCAGTATTTT
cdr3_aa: CASSDSAGTDTQYF

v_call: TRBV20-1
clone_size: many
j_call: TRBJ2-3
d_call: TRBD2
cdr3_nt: TGCAGTGCTAGCGCAGCGGGAGGGAGCACAGATACGCAGTATTTT
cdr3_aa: CSASAAGGSTDTQYF

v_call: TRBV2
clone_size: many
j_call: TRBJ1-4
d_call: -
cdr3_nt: TGTGCCAGCAGTGTCAGGGTTGGCGAAAAACTGTTTTTT
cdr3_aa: CASSVRVGEKLFF

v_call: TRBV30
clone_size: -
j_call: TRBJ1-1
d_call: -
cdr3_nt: TGTGTCTGGAACGGGCTTTTGTGGTCTGAAGCTTTCTTT
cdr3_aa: CVWNGLLWSEAFF

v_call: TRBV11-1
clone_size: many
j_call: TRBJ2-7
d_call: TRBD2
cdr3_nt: TGTGCCAGCAGCTCCATGAACCGACTAGCGGGACCCTACGAGCAGTACTTC
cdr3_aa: CASSSMNRLAGPYEQYF

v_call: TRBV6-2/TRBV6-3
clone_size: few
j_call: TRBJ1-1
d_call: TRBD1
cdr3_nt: TGTGCCAGCAGTTACTCGGACAGGGGCTTGAACACTGAAGCTTTCTTT
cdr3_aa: CASSYSDRGLNTEAFF

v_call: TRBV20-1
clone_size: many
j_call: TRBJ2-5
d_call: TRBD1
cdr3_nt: TGCAGTGCTAGGGGGACAGGTCGGGGGGAGACCCAGTACTTC
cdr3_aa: CSARGTGRGETQYF

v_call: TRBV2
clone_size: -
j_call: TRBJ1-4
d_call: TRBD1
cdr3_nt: TGTGCCAGCAGTGGACAGGGCACAACTAATGAAAAACTGTTTTTT
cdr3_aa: CASSGQGTTNEKLFF

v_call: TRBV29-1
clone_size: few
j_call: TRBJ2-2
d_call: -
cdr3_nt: TGCAGCGTTGTTGGGGGCCGGGTCACCGGGGAGCTGTTTTTT
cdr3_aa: CSVVGGRVTGELFF

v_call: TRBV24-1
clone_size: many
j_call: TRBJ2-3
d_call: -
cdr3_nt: TGTGCCACCAGTGATTTGGGGGGGGGCGTCGCGGATACGCAGTATTTT
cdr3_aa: CATSDLGGGVADTQYF

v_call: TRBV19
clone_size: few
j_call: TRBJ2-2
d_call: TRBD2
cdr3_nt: TGTGCCAGTAGTATCGGGGGGATCGGGGAGCTGTTTTTT
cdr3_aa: CASSIGGIGELFF

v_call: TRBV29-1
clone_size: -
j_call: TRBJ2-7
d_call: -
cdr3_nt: TGCAGCGTTGTTGGGGGGACGGGAGCGGTTCTCTACGAGCAGTACTTC
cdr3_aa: CSVVGGTGAVLYEQYF

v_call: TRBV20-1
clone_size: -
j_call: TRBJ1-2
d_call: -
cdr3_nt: TGCAGTGCTACCCCACAGGGCCCCTATGGCTACACCTTC
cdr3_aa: CSATPQGPYGYTF

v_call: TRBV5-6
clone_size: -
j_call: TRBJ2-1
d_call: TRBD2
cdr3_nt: TGTGCCAGCAGTCCGGGACTAGCGGGAGCTTTTTACAATGAGCAGTTCTTC
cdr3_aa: CASSPGLAGAFYNEQFF

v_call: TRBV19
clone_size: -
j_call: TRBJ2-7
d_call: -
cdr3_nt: TGTGCCAGTAGTATGGGTCCCTTCTCCTACGAGCAGTACTTC
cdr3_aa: CASSMGPFSYEQYF

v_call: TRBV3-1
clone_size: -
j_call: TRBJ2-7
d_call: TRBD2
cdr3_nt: TGTGCCAGCAGCCAGAGTCCCCTAGCGGCCCGAAACTACGAGCAGTACTTC
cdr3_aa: CASSQSPLAARNYEQYF

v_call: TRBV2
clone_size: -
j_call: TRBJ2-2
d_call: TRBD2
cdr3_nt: TGTGCCAGCAGTGAAATAGGACTAGCGGGATGGAGCACCGGGGAGCTGTTTTTT
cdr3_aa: CASSEIGLAGWSTGELFF

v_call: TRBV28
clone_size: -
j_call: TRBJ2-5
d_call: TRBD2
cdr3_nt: TGTGCCAGCAGGGAGTCTAGCGGAGGGCAAGAGACCCAGTACTTC
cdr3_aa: CASRESSGGQETQYF

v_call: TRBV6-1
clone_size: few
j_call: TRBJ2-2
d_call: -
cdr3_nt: TGTGCCAGCAGCCCGGACACGACCGGGGAGCTGTTTTTT
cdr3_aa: CASSPDTTGELFF

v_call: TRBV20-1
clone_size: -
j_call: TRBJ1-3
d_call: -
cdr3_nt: TGCAGTGCTAGAGATTTACCCAGAATTGGTGGAAACACCATATATTTT
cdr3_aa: CSARDLPRIGGNTIYF

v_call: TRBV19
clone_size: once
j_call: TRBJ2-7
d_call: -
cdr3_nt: TGTGCCAGTAGTTCGAACAGGCCCGAGCAGTACTTC
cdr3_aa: CASSSNRPEQYF

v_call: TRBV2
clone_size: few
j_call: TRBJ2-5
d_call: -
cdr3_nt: TGTGCCAGCAGTGATATGCAGGGTGGCGAGACCCAGTACTTC
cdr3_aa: CASSDMQGGETQYF

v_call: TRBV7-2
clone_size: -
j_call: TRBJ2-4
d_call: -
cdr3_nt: TGTGCCAGCAGCTTAGAAGACTTGGACATTCAGTACTTC
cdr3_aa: CASSLEDLDIQYF

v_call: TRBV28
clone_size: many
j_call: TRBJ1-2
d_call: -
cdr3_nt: TGTGCCAGCAGGGATCCCTCGACAGGCGTACATGGCTACACCTTC
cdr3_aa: CASRDPSTGVHGYTF

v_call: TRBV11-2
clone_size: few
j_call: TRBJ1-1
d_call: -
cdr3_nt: TGTGCCAGCAACTTAAGGGGGATGAGGGACACTGAAGCTTTCTTT
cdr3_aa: CASNLRGMRDTEAFF

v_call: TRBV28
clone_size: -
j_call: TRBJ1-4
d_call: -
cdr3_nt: TGTGCCAGCAAGCCGACAGTGGTGGAAAAACTGTTTTTT
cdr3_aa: CASKPTVVEKLFF

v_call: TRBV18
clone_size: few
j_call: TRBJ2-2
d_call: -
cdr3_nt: TGTGCCAGCTCACCGGTACAGGGTCGTTCCGGGGAGCTGTTTTTT
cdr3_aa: CASSPVQGRSGELFF

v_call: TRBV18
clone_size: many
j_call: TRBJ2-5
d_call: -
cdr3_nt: TGTGCCAGCAGTCGGGGACAAGAGACCCAGTACTTC
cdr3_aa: CASSRGQETQYF

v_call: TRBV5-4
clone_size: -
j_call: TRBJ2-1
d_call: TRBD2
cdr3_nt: TGTGCCAGCAGCCCTTCGGTAGGGGGACTAGCGTACAATGAGCAGTTCTTC
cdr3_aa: CASSPSVGGLAYNEQFF

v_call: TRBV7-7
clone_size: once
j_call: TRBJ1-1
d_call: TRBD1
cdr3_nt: TGTGCCAGCAGTTTGGACAGGCACCAAGGTTTCTTT
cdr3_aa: CASSLDRHQGFF

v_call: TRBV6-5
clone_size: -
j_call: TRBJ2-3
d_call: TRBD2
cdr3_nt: TGTGCCAGCAGTTCAAGGACTAGCGGGGTCCGCGCAGATACGCAGTATTTT
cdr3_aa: CASSSRTSGVRADTQYF

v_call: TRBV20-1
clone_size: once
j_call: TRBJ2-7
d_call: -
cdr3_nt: TGCAGCGTTGGCTTTTGGGCAGAACTCTCCTACGAGCAGTACTTC
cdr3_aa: CSVGFWAELSYEQYF

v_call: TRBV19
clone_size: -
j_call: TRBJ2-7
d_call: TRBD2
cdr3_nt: TGTGCCAGTAGTATCATGTCTAGCGGGAGTACCGCGACATACGAGCAGTACTTC
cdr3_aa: CASSIMSSGSTATYEQYF

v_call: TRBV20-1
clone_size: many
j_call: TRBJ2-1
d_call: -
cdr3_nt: TGCAGTGCCCTGATACAGTTATCCTACAATGAGCAGTTCTTC
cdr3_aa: CSALIQLSYNEQFF

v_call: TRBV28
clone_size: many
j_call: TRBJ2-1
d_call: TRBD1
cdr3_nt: TGTGCCAGCAGCATCGGACAGGGTGAGTTCTTC
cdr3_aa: CASSIGQGEFF

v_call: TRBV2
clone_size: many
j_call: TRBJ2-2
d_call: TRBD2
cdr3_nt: TGTGCCGGTCAAGCGGGAGGTATCACCGGGGAGCTGTTTTTT
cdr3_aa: CAGQAGGITGELFF

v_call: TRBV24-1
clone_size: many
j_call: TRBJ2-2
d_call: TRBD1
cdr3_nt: TGTGCCACCACAGCGGGGACAGGGGGCATCTCGCGAACCGGGGAGCTGTTTTTT
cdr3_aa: CATTAGTGGISRTGELFF

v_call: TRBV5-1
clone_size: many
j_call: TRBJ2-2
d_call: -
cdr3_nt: TGCGCCAGCTCCGCGGGATTTAGGGAGCTGTTTTTT
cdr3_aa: CASSAGFRELFF

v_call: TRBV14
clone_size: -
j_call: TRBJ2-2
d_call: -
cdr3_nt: TGTGCCAGCAGCCAAGAGCGGGTCTCCGGGGAGCTGTTTTTT
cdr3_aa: CASSQERVSGELFF